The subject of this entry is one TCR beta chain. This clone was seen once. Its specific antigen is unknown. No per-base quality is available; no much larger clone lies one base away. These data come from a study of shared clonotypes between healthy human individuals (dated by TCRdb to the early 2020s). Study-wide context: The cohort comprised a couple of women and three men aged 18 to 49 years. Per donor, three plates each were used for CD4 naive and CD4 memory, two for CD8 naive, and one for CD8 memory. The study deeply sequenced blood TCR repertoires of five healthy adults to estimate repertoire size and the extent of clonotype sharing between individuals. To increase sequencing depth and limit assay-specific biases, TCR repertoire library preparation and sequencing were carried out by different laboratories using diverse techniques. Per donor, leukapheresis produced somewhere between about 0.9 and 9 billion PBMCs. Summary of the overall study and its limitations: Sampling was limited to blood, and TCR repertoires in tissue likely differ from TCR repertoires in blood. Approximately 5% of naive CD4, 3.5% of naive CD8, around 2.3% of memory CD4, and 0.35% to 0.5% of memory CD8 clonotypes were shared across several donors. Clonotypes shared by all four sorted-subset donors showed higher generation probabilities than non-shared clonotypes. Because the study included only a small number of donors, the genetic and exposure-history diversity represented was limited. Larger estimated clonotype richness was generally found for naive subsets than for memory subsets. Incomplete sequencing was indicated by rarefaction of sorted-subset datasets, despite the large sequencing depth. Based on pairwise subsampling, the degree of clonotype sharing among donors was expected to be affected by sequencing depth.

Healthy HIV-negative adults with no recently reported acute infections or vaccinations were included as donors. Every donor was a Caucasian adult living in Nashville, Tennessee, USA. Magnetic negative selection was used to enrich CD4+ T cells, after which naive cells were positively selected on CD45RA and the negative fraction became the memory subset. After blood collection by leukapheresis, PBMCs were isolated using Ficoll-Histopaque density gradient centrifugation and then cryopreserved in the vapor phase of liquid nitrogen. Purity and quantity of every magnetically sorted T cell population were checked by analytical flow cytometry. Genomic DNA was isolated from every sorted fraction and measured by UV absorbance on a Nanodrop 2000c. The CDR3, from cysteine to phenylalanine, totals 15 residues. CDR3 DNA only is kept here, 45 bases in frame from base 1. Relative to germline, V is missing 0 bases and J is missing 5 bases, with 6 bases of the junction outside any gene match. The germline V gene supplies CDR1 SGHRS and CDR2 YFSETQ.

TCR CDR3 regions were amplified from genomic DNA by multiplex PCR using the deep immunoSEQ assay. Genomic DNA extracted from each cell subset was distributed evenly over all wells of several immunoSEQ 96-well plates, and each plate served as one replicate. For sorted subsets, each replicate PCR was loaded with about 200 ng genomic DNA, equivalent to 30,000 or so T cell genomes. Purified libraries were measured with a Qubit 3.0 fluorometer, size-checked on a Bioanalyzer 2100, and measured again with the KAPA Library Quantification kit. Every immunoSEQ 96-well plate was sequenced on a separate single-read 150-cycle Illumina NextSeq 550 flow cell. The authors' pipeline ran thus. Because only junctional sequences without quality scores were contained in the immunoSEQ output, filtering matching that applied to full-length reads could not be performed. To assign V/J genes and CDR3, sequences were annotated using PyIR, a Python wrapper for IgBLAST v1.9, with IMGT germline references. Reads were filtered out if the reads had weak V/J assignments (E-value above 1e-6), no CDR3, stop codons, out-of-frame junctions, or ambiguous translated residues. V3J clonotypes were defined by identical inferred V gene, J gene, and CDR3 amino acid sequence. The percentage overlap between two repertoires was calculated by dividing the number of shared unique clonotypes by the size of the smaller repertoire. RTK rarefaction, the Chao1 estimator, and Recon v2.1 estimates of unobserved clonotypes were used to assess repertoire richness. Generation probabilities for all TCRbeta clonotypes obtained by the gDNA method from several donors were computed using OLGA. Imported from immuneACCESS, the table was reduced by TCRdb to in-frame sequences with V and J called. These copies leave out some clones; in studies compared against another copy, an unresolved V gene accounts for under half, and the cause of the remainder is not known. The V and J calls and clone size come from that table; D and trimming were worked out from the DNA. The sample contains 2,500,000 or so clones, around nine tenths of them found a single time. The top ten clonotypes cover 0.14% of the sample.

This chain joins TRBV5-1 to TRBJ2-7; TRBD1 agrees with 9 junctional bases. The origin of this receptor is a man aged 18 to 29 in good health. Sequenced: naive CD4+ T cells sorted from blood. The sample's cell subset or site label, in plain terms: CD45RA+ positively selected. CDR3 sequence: CASSLVLQGADEQYF. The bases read TGCGCCAGCAGCTTGGTACTACAGGGGGCGGACGAGCAGTACTTC.